This entry lists 20 T cell receptor beta chains sequenced from one sample in a study of T-cell reconstitution after alpha-beta-depleted transplantation in children. Unique molecular identifiers were incorporated into the prepared TCRbeta library. TCRdb reanalysed the PCR reads using MiXCR and keeps one entry per CDR3 protein. The sample consists of hundreds of thousands of distinct CDR3 sequences, under 15% of them appearing once. Source: PBMCs, mostly from graft donor cells, taken 360 days after TCRalphabeta/CD19-depleted stem cell transplant. These receptors were obtained from a male patient between 5 and 17 years old who had a stem cell transplant for acute myeloid leukemia, so the T cells may come from the graft donor.

This clonotype was seen only a few times. The chain uses TRBV25-1 and TRBJ2-3, with D possibly TRBD1 on 6 matching bases. The CDR3 runs to 14 residues. V was trimmed by 6 bases and J by 2 bases, leaving 12 bases between them. CDR1 MGHDK and CDR2 SYGVNS come from the germline V gene. The CDR3 coding sequence is TGTGCCAGCAGCCGACAGGAATTCACAGATACGCAGTATTTT. Translation: CASSRQEFTDTQYF.

There are a few counts of this clonotype. The rearrangement joins TRBV4-2 to TRBJ2-5; the match to TRBD2 covers 13 bases. Looked up from germline, CDR1 is LGHNA and CDR2 is YNFKEQ. With 3 bases clipped from V and 1 base from J, the junction kept 5 bases outside the gene matches. CDR3 length equals 17 residues. The CDR3 coding sequence is TGTGCCAGCAGCCAGGGGACTAGCGGGACATTCCAAGAGACCCAGTACTTC. It yields the protein CASSQGTSGTFQETQYF.

This clonotype was picked up many times. The chain uses TRBV15 and TRBJ2-7; a possible D gene is TRBD1 (6 bases). This CDR3 spans 17 amino acids. V dropped 3 bases and J dropped 6 bases, with 24 bases sitting between them. Germline CDR1 LNHNV, CDR2 YYDKDF (reference sequence). In nucleotides, the CDR3 is TGTGCCACCAGCAGTCTCAGGACAGTCCGTAGCCCTTCCGAGCAGTACTTC. This encodes CATSSLRTVRSPSEQYF.

This clonotype has only a few counts. The chain carries TRBV5-1 and TRBJ2-7, with D possibly being TRBD1 or TRBD2 (6 bases each). The ends were cut back, 0 bases at V and 3 bases at J, with 16 bases in the middle. Germline CDR1 reads SGHRS; CDR2 reads YFSETQ. CDR3 length: 16 amino acids. CDR3 loop: CASSLVVGGGGYEQYF. DNA for the CDR3: TGCGCCAGCAGCTTGGTGGTCGGCGGAGGGGGCTACGAGCAGTACTTC. Full variable domain (rest looked up from reference TRBV5-1 and TRBJ2-7): KAGVTQTPRYLIKTRGQQVTLSCSPISGHRSVSWYQQTPGQGLQFLFEYFSETQRNKGNFPGRFSGRQFSNSRSEMNVSTLELGDSALYLCASSLVVGGGGYEQYFGPGTRLTVT.

This clonotype showed up just a few times. This sequence joins TRBV7-2 and TRBJ1-2; D gene uncertain. The CDR3 is 14 amino acids. Germline CDR1 reads SGHTA; CDR2 reads FQGNSA. The V end lost 0 bases, the J end lost 2 bases, and 7 bases lay between the germline ends. CDR3 in DNA: TGTGCCAGCAGCTTAGCGCGGATCAACTATGGCTACACCTTC. This translates into CASSLARINYGYTF.

This clonotype was seen more than once but under ten times. The V and J genes are TRBV10-3 and TRBJ1-4; D is possibly TRBD1 (6 bases). Per the germline V gene, CDR1 is ENHRY and CDR2 is SYGVKD. The CDR3 sequence is 17 residues long. The V end was cut by 9 bases, the J end by 8 bases, with 28 bases between. The CDR3 region has the DNA TGTGCCATTGCGTCGACGGGGGGCTCCTCAAAGGGGGAAAAACTGTTTTTT. Protein sequence: CAIASTGGSSKGEKLFF.

This clonotype was seen only a few times. This rearrangement joins TRBV2 to TRBJ2-7; D might be TRBD1 (5 bases). Trimming removed 4 bases from V and 2 bases from J, with 9 bases in between. The CDR3 length is 13 residues. CDR1 and CDR2 (germline): SNHLY, FYNNEI. The CDR3 here is CASSGTITYEQYF. In DNA, the CDR3 is TGTGCCAGCAGTGGGACAATAACCTACGAGCAGTACTTC.

This clonotype has a count of ten or more. The rearrangement links TRBV7-9 to TRBJ2-1; TRBD2 matches 8 bases. The V and J ends lost 8 bases and 8 bases, in that order; junction bases with no gene match: 8. This CDR3 is 13 amino acids long. Germline V gene data show CDR1 as SEHNR and CDR2 as FQNEAQ (reference sequence). CDR3 DNA sequence: TGTGCCAGCCTCAGCGGGAGACGCGATGAGCAGTTCTTC. Translation: CASLSGRRDEQFF.

This clonotype has just a few counts. The chain is built from TRBV7-2 and TRBJ2-5; weak D call: TRBD1 (5 bases). The ends were cut back, 8 bases at V and 1 base at J, with 17 bases in the middle. The CDR3 consists of 15 residues. Germline CDR1 reads SGHTA; CDR2 reads FQGNSA. Written as DNA, the CDR3 is TGTGCCAGCCGAACTTTAGGACACTTCCAAGAGACCCAGTACTTC. Its translation: CASRTLGHFQETQYF.

CDR3 sequence: CASSWDGSYNEQFF. The CDR3 DNA follows: TGTGCCAGCAGCTGGGACGGCTCCTACAATGAGCAGTTCTTC. The rearrangement links TRBV9 to TRBJ2-1, with D perhaps being TRBD1 or TRBD2 (5 bases each). V was pared by 4 bases and J by 0 bases, with 8 bases between. CDR1 SGDLS and CDR2 YYNGEE come from the germline V gene. The CDR3 extends over 14 amino acids.

A few counts support this clonotype. This chain uses TRBV23-1 with TRBJ2-7, with TRBD1 matching over 9 bases. TRBV23-1 belongs to the ORF category, with a function that is uncertain. This CDR3 has 14 amino acids. Losses at the gene ends were 4 bases for V and 2 bases for J; bases not matched to a gene: 3. The CDR3 loop is CASSPDRGTYEQYF. The DNA of the CDR3 is TGCGCCAGCAGTCCCGACAGGGGGACCTACGAGCAGTACTTC.

This clonotype has only a few counts. This chain uses TRBV29-1 with TRBJ2-7; 7 bases are a match to TRBD1. The CDR3 covers 14 residues. V lost 1 base and J lost 5; bases outside the gene matches: 8. Germline V gene sequence: CDR1 SQVTM, CDR2 ANQGSEA. The CDR3 DNA reads as TGCAGCGTTGAAGTCCGAGGGACAGTAGACGAGCAGTACTTC. Amino acid sequence: CSVEVRGTVDEQYF.

The chain employs TRBV20-1 and TRBJ1-4; perhaps TRBD1 as D (6 bases). Germline CDR1 DFQATT, CDR2 SNEGSKA (reference sequence). CDR3 size: 14 residues. V was clipped by 6 bases and J by 3 bases, with 14 bases between them. CDR3 region: CSANPGHANEKLFF. The CDR3 nucleotides read TGCAGTGCCAATCCGGGACACGCTAATGAAAAACTGTTTTTT.

This clonotype was picked up many times. The chain links TRBV18 to TRBJ2-1, with 9 bases aligning to TRBD1. Germline V gives CDR1 KGHSH, CDR2 LQKENI. The CDR3 runs to 15 residues. With V trimmed by 3 bases and J by 4 bases, 4 bases remained unmatched. The CDR3 DNA sequence: TGTGCCAGCTCACCCCCCGGGACAGGGTACAATGAGCAGTTCTTC. It encodes CASSPPGTGYNEQFF. Complete variable domain (other parts from reference TRBV18 and TRBJ2-1): NAGVMQNPRHLVRRRGQEARLRCSPMKGHSHVYWYRQLPEEGLKFMVYLQKENIIDESGMPKERFSAEFPKEGPSILRIQQVVRGDSAAYFCASSPPGTGYNEQFFGPGTRLTVL.

This chain uses TRBV2 with TRBJ1-2, with TRBD1 identical over 7 bases. The CDR3 runs 13 residues. The V and J ends lost 4 bases and 5 bases, in that order; junction bases with no gene match: 4. The V gene's germline CDR1 is SNHLY and CDR2 FYNNEI. The CDR3: CASSVAGGYGYTF. The DNA for the CDR3 is TGTGCCAGCAGTGTAGCAGGGGGTTATGGCTACACCTTC.

The chain links TRBV6-5 to TRBJ2-7; 7 bases map to TRBD2. Germline-derived CDR1 and CDR2 are MNHEY and SVGAGI. The CDR3 is made up of 16 amino acids. J gave up 4 bases and V 0 bases, and 9 bases lay outside the gene matches. The CDR3 DNA follows: TGTGCCAGCAGTTACTCGACTTGGGAGGGGCTGTACGAGCAGTACTTC. Its protein product is CASSYSTWEGLYEQYF.

This clonotype was counted only a few times. The chain carries TRBV20-1 and TRBJ2-1; no definite D call. The V gene lost 0 bases and the J gene lost 7 bases, with 10 bases spanning the gap. Germline V gene lookup returns CDR1 DFQATT and CDR2 SNEGSKA (reference sequence). The CDR3 consists of 13 residues. Here the CDR3 reads CSARETSLNEQFF. The CDR3, as DNA: TGCAGTGCTAGAGAAACCAGCCTGAATGAGCAGTTCTTC.

The J gene is TRBJ1-5, the V gene TRBV6-5, with D unclear. In germline, CDR1 is MNHEY, CDR2 SVGAGI. The length of the CDR3 is 13 residues. V was cut by 8 bases and J by 9 bases, with 17 bases left in between. This CDR3 is CASVGRADGPQHF. CDR3 in DNA: TGTGCCAGCGTAGGACGGGCCGATGGGCCCCAGCATTTT.

This clonotype was counted many times. The chain carries TRBV2 and TRBJ2-5; D ambiguous. Germline V gene sequence: CDR1 SNHLY, CDR2 FYNNEI. The V end was cut by 2 bases, the J end by 2 bases, with 9 bases between. This CDR3 contains 14 residues. Here the CDR3 DNA reads TGTGCCAGCAGTGAAAGCAGAAATCAAGAGACCCAGTACTTC. The encoded protein is CASSESRNQETQYF.

Ten or more counts support this clonotype. This rearrangement joins TRBV2 to TRBJ2-4; D remains ambiguous. Germline-derived CDR1 and CDR2 are SNHLY and FYNNEI. The V end lost 5 bases, the J end lost 6 bases, and 17 bases lay between the germline ends. The CDR3 loop spans 15 amino acids. CDR3 sequence (DNA): TGTGCCAGCAGTTTGGAAAGAACCTCGGGAAACATTCAGTACTTC. Translated: CASSLERTSGNIQYF.